This T cell receptor (beta chain) was sequenced in a study of shared clonotypes between healthy human individuals. Study-wide results and caveats: Expectations were that clonotype sharing among donors would be affected by sequencing depth. Large depth notwithstanding, sorted-subset sequencing proved incomplete by rarefaction. Estimated clonotype richness was generally higher in naive than memory subsets.

As to this clone: The antigen is unknown.

TCRdb's table, derived via immunoSEQ multiplex PCR, lists solely in-frame clones and lacks some. The sample includes over 850,000 clones, 75% to 80% of them seen just once. This TCR was recovered from a man aged 18 to 30 in good health. Some clones in this sample may be carry-over from other donors' samples. Sequencing was carried out using memory CD4+ T cells from PBMCs. Subset: CD45RA-negative fraction.

As DNA, the CDR3 is TGTGCCAGCAGTTTCAGGCAGGGGGAAGGTGGCTACACCTTC. Translated: CASSFRQGEGGYTF. The chain combines TRBV27 with TRBJ1-2; 7 bases are a match to TRBD1. Germline values: CDR1 MNHEY, CDR2 SMNVEV (reference sequence). V lost 3 bases to trimming and J lost 7 bases; unmatched junction nucleotides: 8. The CDR3 consists of 14 residues.